This T cell receptor beta chain was captured by sequencing in a study of long-term antiretroviral therapy in people with HIV. Study results and limitations: CDR3 length ranges were narrower in HIV repertoires than in controls. Post-treatment diversity went higher with ART but stayed below transplant donor controls.

With regard to this clone: The antigen remains unidentified.

Inclusion required at least two post-ART and at least one pre-ART PBMC samples. Until DNA extraction, the samples held between roughly 1-10 million cryopreserved PBMC. The run of the v3.0 immunoSEQ assay was at survey level. Clones were read by immunoSEQ multiplex PCR, and TCRdb kept only the in-frame ones, dropping some. In the table there are about 30,000 clones, about 94% of which are singletons. CDR1 is LGHNA, CDR2 YSLEER, per germline. Trimming stripped 4 bases from V and 0 bases from J, with 13 bases between. The CDR3 spans 16 residues. Sequences were derived from unsorted PBMCs, sampled about 6.7 years after starting antiretroviral therapy. This receptor was taken from a woman between 35 and 50 years old with HIV. The chain joins TRBV4-3 to TRBJ1-3; TRBD1 is a possible D gene (6 bases). CDR3 bases: TGCGCCAGCAGCCCTGACAGGCCCATCTCTGGAAACACCATATATTTT. Amino acids: CASSPDRPISGNTIYF.